This TCR beta chain was sequenced during a study of shared clonotypes between healthy human individuals. General observations from the study: What naive subsets generally showed was a larger estimated richness than memory subsets showed. The generation probabilities recorded for non-shared clonotypes fell below those of clonotypes shared by all four donors.

Trimming left V 1 base short and J 9 bases short, with 9 bases between. The CDR3 runs to 12 residues. Per germline, CDR1 MGHDK and CDR2 SYGVNS. As handled by the study authors: Junction-only immunoSEQ sequences carried no quality scores, so filtering differed. Here immunoSEQ multiplex PCR was the method, and the copy in TCRdb shows in-frame clones only, minus some. V and J calls and clone size follow that table, whereas D and trimming were derived from the DNA. The table records 1.6 million or so clones, roughly 97% of them present only once. A word on this clone: Its target is not known.

The sequence derives from a man aged 25-40 years in good health. The rearrangement uses TRBV25-1 and TRBJ2-5; no clear D gene. Sequencing was carried out using naive CD4+ T cells sorted from blood. Subset noted: CD45RA+ positively selected. In DNA, the CDR3 is TGTGCCAGCAGTGAATCCCTATTGTCCCAGTACTTC. Translated: CASSESLLSQYF.